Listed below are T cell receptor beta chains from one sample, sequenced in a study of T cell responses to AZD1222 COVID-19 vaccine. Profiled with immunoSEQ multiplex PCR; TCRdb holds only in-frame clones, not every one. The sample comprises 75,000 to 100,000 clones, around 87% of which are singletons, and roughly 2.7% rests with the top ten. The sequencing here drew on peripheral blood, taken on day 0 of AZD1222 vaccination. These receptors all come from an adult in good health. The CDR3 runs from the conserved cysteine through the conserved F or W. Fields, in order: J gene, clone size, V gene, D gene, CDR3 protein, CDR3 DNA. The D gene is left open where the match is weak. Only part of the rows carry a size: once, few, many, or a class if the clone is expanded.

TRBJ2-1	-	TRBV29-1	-	CSVDFLGYNEQFF	TGCAGCGTTGATTTCCTCGGGTACAATGAGCAGTTCTTC
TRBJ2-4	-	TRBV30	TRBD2	CAWSVPSGVGARGAKNIQYF	TGTGCCTGGAGTGTACCTAGCGGGGTCGGGGCGCGCGGTGCCAAAAACATTCAGTACTTC
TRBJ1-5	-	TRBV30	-	CAWSVWGRADQPQHF	TGTGCCTGGAGTGTATGGGGCAGGGCGGATCAGCCCCAGCATTTT
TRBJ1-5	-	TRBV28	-	CASSPVDLRSQPQHF	TGTGCCAGCAGCCCTGTGGATCTCCGGAGTCAGCCCCAGCATTTT
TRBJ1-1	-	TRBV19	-	CASSIYGARNTEAFF	TGTGCCAGTAGTATTTACGGAGCAAGGAACACTGAAGCTTTCTTT
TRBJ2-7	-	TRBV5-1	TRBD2	CASSKEVLAGYEQYF	TGCGCCAGCAGCAAAGAAGTCCTAGCGGGCTACGAGCAGTACTTC
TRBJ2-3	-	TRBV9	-	CASSAPSGTDTQYF	TGTGCCAGCAGCGCGCCTAGCGGCACAGATACGCAGTATTTT
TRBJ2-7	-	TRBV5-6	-	CASSDYGGIPHF	TGTGCCAGCAGCGACTACGGGGGAATCCCTCACTTC
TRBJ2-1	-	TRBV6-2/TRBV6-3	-	CASSSQGRNEQFF	TGTGCCAGCAGTTCCCAGGGGCGCAATGAGCAGTTCTTC
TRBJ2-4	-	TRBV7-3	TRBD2	CASSESGSGRATAKNIQYF	TGTGCCAGCAGCGAAAGTGGTAGCGGGAGGGCCACTGCCAAAAACATTCAGTACTTC
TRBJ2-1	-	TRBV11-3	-	CASSQPPSGEQFF	TGTGCCAGCAGCCAACCCCCAAGCGGAGAGCAGTTCTTC
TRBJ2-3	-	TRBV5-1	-	CASSLTDSSTDTQYF	TGCGCCAGCAGCTTGACAGACTCTAGCACAGATACGCAGTATTTT
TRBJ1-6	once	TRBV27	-	CASSLGGHNNSPLHF	TGTGCCAGCAGTTTAGGGGGTCATAATAATTCACCCCTCCACTTT
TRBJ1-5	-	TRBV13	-	CASSLRVPGPLPYSNQPQHF	TGTGCCAGCAGCTTAAGGGTGCCGGGACCCCTCCCCTATAGCAATCAGCCCCAGCATTTT
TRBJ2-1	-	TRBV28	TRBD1	CASRFTGGAHNEQFF	TGTGCCAGCAGGTTTACAGGGGGCGCCCACAATGAGCAGTTCTTC
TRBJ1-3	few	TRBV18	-	CASSPRRDPGNTIYF	TGTGCCAGCTCACCACGCAGGGACCCTGGAAACACCATATATTTT
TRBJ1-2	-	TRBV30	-	CAWNRVYGYTF	TGTGCCTGGAACAGGGTCTATGGCTACACCTTC
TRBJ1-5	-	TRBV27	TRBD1	CASARDRGQPQHF	TGTGCCAGTGCGAGGGACAGGGGCCAGCCCCAGCATTTT
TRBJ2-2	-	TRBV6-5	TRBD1	CASSRQGLTGELFF	TGTGCCAGCAGTCGACAGGGTCTCACCGGGGAGCTGTTTTTT
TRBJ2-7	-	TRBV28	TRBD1	CASSLQQGAHEQYF	TGTGCCAGCAGTTTGCAACAGGGGGCCCACGAGCAGTACTTC
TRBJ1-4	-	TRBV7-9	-	CASSPRDGGFNEKLFF	TGTGCCAGCAGCCCCCGAGACGGTGGCTTTAATGAAAAACTGTTTTTT
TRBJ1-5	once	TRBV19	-	CASIPRQDSNQPQHF	TGTGCCAGTATCCCGAGACAGGATAGCAATCAGCCCCAGCATTTT
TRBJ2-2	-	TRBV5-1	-	CASSLASLGSGELFF	TGCGCCAGCAGCTTGGCATCGCTAGGCTCCGGGGAGCTGTTTTTT
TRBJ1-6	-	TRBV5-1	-	CASTWRADSPLHF	TGCGCCAGCACCTGGCGTGCCGATTCACCCCTCCACTTT
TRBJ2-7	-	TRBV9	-	CASSVESTSYEQYF	TGTGCCAGCAGCGTAGAATCTACCTCCTACGAGCAGTACTTC
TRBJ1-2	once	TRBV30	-	CAWSPLRGSHGYTF	TGTGCCTGGAGTCCTCTCAGGGGATCTCATGGCTACACCTTC
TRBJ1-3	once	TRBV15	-	CATSRARNSGNTIYF	TGTGCCACCAGCAGGGCGAGGAACTCTGGAAACACCATATATTTT
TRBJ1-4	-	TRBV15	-	CATSRAGQLATNEKLFF	TGTGCCACCAGCAGAGCGGGTCAGCTAGCAACTAATGAAAAACTGTTTTTT
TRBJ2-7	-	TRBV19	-	CASSIRNRDTKRGEQYF	TGTGCCAGTAGTATCCGAAACCGGGACACTAAAAGAGGCGAGCAGTACTTC
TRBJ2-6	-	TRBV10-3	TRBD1	CAISGTPTGVGKSSGANVLTF	TGTGCCATCAGTGGGACCCCGACAGGGGTGGGGAAAAGCTCTGGGGCCAACGTCCTGACTTTC
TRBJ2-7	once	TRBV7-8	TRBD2	CASSQGLAYEQYF	TGTGCCAGCAGCCAGGGACTAGCTTACGAGCAGTACTTC
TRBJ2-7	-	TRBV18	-	CASSKVQDIPSYEQYF	TGTGCCAGCTCAAAAGTTCAGGACATTCCCTCCTACGAGCAGTACTTC
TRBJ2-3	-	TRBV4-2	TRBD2	CASSQAGRESTDTQYF	TGTGCCAGCAGCCAAGCAGGGCGGGAGAGCACAGATACGCAGTATTTT
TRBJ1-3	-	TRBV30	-	CAWIGALDGNTIYF	TGTGCCTGGATAGGGGCACTCGACGGAAACACCATATATTTT
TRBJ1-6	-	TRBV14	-	CASSQLQGYNSPLHF	TGTGCCAGCAGCCAACTACAGGGCTATAATTCACCCCTCCACTTT
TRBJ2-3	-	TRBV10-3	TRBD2	CAISESAGATDTQYF	TGTGCCATCAGTGAATCCGCGGGAGCCACAGATACGCAGTATTTT
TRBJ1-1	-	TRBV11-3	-	CASSLMTTTNTEAFF	TGTGCCAGCAGCTTAATGACTACAACGAACACTGAAGCTTTCTTT
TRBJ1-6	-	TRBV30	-	CAWTGAASPLHF	TGTGCCTGGACAGGGGCGGCTTCACCCCTCCACTTT
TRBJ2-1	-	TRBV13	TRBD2	CASLVAGGNEQFF	TGTGCCAGCTTGGTAGCGGGGGGCAATGAGCAGTTCTTC
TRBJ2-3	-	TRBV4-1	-	CASSQVEDTQYF	TGCGCCAGCAGCCAAGTGGAAGATACGCAGTATTTT
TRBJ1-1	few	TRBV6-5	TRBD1	CATHRGNTEAFF	TGTGCCACCCACAGGGGGAACACTGAAGCTTTCTTT
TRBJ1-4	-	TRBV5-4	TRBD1	CASRPGGENEKLFF	TGTGCCAGCAGACCAGGGGGGGAAAATGAAAAACTGTTTTTT
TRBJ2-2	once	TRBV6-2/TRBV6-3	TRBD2	CASSYPRTSGLNTGELFF	TGTGCCAGCAGTTACCCCCGGACTAGCGGTCTGAACACCGGGGAGCTGTTTTTT
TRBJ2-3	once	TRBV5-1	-	CASSKSTDTQYF	TGCGCCAGCAGCAAAAGCACAGATACGCAGTATTTT
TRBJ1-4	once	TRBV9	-	CASSVLGTSEKLFF	TGTGCCAGCAGCGTTTTAGGGACATCTGAAAAACTGTTTTTT
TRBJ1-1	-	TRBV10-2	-	CASSESKSEAFF	TGCGCCAGCAGTGAGTCGAAGTCTGAAGCTTTCTTT
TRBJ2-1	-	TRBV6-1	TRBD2	CASSGGTSGRSRDEQFF	TGTGCCAGCAGTGGGGGGACTAGCGGGAGGTCTCGGGATGAGCAGTTCTTC
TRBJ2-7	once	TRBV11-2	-	CASSSAPGQPSYEQYF	TGTGCCAGCAGCTCAGCCCCAGGACAGCCTTCCTACGAGCAGTACTTC
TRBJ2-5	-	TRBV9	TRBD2	CASSVLAGGLYQETQYF	TGTGCCAGCAGCGTACTAGCGGGAGGACTATACCAAGAGACCCAGTACTTC
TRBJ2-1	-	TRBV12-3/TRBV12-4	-	CASRLRASDEQFF	TGTGCCAGCAGACTTCGCGCGAGCGATGAGCAGTTCTTC
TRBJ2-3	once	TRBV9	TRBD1	CASSVGQGGRTSTDTQYF	TGTGCCAGCAGCGTTGGACAGGGCGGAAGAACTAGCACAGATACGCAGTATTTT
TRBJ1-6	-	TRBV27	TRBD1	CASSLIGQGVYNSPLHF	TGTGCCAGCAGTTTAATAGGTCAGGGGGTTTATAATTCACCCCTCCACTTT
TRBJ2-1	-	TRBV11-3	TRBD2	CASSLEGGSPYNEQFF	TGTGCCAGCAGCTTAGAAGGCGGGAGCCCCTACAATGAGCAGTTCTTC
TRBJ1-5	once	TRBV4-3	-	CASSQDGRANQPQHF	TGCGCCAGCAGCCAAGACGGACGTGCCAATCAGCCCCAGCATTTT